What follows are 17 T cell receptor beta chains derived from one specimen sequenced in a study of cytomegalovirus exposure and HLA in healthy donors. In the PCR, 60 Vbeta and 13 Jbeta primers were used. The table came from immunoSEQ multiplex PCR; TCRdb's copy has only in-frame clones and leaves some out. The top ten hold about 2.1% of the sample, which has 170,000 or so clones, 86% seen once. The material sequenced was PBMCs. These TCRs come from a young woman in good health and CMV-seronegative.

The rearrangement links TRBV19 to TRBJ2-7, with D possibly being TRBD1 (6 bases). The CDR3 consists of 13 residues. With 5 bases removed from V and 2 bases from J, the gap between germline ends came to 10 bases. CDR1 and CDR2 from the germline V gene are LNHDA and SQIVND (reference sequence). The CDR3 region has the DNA TGTGCCAGTAGTCTGGACAGCGCCTACGAGCAGTACTTC. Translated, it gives CASSLDSAYEQYF.

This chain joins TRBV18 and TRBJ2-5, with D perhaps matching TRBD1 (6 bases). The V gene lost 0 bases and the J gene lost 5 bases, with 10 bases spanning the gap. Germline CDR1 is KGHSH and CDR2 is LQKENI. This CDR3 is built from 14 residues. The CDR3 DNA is TGTGCCAGCTCACCACCGGGGGCAAGGGAGACCCAGTACTTC. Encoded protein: CASSPPGARETQYF.

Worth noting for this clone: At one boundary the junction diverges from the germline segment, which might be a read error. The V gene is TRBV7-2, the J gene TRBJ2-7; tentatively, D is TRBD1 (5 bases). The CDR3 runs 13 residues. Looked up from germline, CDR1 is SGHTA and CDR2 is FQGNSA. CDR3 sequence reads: CASSRGRVSEQHF. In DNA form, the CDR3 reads TGTGCCAGCAGCAGGGGCAGGGTCAGCGAGCAGCACTTC. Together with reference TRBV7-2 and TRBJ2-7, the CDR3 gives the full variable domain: GAGVSQSPSNKVTEKGKDVELRCDPISGHTALYWYRQSLGQGLEFLIYFQGNSAPDKSGLPSDRFSAERTGGSVSTLTIQRTQQEDSAVYLCASSRGRVSEQHFGPGTRLTVT.

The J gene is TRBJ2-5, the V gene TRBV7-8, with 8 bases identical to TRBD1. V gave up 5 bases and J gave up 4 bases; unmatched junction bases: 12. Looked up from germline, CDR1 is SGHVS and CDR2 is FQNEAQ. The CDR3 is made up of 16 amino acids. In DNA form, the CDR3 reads TGTGCCAGCAGCGAACGGACAGGGAGTTCCCTAGAGACCCAGTACTTC. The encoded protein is CASSERTGSSLETQYF.

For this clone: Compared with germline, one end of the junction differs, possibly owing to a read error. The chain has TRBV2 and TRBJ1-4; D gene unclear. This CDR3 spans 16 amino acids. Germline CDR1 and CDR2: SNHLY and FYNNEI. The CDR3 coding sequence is TGTGCCAGCACTGAAACTAGGACTCCCCGGGGTGAAAAACTGTTTTTT. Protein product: CASTETRTPRGEKLFF. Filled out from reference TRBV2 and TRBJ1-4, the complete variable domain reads EPEVTQTPSHQVTQMGQEVILRCVPISNHLYFYWYRQILGQKVEFLVSFYNNEISEKSEIFDDQFSVERPDGSNFTLKIRSTKLEDSAMYFCASTETRTPRGEKLFFGSGTQLSVL.

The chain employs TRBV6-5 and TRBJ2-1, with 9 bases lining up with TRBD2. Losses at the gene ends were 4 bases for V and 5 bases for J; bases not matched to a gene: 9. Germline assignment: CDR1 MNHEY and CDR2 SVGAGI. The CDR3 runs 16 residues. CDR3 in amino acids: CASSSTPGGGDNEQFF. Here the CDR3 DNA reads TGTGCCAGCAGTTCAACCCCCGGCGGGGGGGACAATGAGCAGTTCTTC.

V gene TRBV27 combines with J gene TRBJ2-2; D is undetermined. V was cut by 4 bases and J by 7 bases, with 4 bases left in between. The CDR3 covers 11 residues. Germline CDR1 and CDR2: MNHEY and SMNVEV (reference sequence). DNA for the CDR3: TGTGCCAGCAGTTCCCACGGGGAGCTGTTTTTT. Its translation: CASSSHGELFF.

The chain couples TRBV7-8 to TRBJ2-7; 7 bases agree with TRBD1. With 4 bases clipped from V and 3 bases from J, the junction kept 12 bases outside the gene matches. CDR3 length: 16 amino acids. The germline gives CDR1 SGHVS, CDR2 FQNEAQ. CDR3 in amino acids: CASSSPPGQRFYEQYF. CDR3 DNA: TGTGCCAGCAGCTCCCCGCCGGGACAGCGCTTCTACGAGCAGTACTTC.

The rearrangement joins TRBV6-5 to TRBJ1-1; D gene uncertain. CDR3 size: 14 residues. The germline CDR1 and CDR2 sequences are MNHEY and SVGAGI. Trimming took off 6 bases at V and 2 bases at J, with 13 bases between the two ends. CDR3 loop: CASSREGANTEAFF. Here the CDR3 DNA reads TGTGCCAGCAGCCGCGAGGGAGCAAACACTGAAGCTTTCTTT.

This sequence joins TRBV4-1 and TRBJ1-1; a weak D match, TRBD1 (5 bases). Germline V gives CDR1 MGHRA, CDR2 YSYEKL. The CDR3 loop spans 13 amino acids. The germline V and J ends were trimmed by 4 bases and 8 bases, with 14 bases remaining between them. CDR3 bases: TGCGCCAGCAGCCTACGGGGGTTCTCCGAAGCTTTCTTT. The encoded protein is CASSLRGFSEAFF.

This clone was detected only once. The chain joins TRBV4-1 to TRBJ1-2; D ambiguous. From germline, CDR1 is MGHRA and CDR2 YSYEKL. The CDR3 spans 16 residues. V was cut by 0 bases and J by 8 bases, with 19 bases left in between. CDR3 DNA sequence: TGCGCCAGCAGCCAAGATCACAGCGGCCCGATATGGGGCTACACCTTC. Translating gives CASSQDHSGPIWGYTF.

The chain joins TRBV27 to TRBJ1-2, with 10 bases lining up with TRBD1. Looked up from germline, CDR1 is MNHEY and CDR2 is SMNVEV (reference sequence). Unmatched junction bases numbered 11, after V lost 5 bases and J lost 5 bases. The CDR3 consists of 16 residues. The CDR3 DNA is TGTGCCAGCAGTCCCGCCCGGGACAGGGGATGGTATGGCTACACCTTC. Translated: CASSPARDRGWYGYTF.

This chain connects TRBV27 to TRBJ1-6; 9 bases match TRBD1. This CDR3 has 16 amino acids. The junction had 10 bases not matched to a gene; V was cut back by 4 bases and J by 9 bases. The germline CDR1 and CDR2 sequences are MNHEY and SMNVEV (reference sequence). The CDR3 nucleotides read TGTGCCAGCAGTTCCTACCGGGACAGGGTAACTTCACCCCTCCACTTT. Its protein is CASSSYRDRVTSPLHF.

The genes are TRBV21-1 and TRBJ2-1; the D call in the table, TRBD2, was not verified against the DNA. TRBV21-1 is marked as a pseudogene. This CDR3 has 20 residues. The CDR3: CASSKSRRRLAGRNIGEQFF. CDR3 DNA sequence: TGTGCCAGCAGCAAATCCCGACGGCGGCTAGCGGGAAGGAATATCGGGGAGCAGTTCTTC.

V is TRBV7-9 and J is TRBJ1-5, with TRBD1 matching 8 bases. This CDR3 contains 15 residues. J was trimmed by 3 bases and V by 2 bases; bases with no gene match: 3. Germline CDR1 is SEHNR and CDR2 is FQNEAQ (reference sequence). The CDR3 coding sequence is TGTGCCAGCAGCTTAACGGGACAGGCCAATCAGCCCCAGCATTTT. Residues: CASSLTGQANQPQHF. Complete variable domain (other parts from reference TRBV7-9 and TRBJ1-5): DTGVSQNPRHKITKRGQNVTFRCDPISEHNRLYWYRQTLGQGPEFLTYFQNEAQLEKSRLLSDRFSAERPKGSFSTLEIQRTEQGDSAMYLCASSLTGQANQPQHFGDGTRLSIL.

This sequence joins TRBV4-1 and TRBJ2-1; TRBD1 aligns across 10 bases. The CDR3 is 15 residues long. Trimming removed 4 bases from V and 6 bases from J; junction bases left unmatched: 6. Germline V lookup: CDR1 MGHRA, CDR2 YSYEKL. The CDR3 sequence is CASSLRDRGSNEQFF. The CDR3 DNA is TGCGCCAGCAGCCTCCGGGACAGGGGAAGCAATGAGCAGTTCTTC.

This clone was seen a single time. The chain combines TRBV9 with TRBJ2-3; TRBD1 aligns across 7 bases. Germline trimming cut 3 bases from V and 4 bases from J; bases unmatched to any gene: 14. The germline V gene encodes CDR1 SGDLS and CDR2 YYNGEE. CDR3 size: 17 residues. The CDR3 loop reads CASSDPSTGWEPDTQYF. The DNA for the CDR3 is TGTGCCAGCAGCGACCCTTCGACAGGGTGGGAACCAGATACGCAGTATTTT.